This T cell receptor beta chain was obtained from a study of CD8 T cells in ankylosing spondylitis. Study results and limitations: A TCR beta motif of several highly homologous variants seemed to mark ankylosing spondylitis blood.

There are 15 residues in the CDR3. Germline V CDR1 and CDR2: SGHKS, YYEKEE (reference sequence). Trimming at V came to 4 bases and at J to 4 bases, leaving 8 bases not matched to a gene. 5'-RACE, quantitative and with molecular barcodes, yielded the TCR beta libraries. From the 5' RACE reads, TCRdb called clonotypes with MiXCR, one entry per CDR3 protein. The sample comprises over 700,000 distinct CDR3 sequences, roughly 20% of which are singletons, and 15% to 20% rests with the top ten. Notes on this clonotype: Its antigen is still unknown.

The gene calls are TRBV5-5 and TRBJ1-2; the match to TRBD1 covers 9 bases. This TCR came from a male donor with ankylosing spondylitis. Sequencing was performed on blood, either unsorted or a sorted T cell fraction (not recorded which). CDR3 sequence reads: CASSITGGNPYGYTF. CDR3 coding DNA: TGTGCCAGCAGCATTACAGGGGGCAACCCCTATGGCTACACCTTC.